These 14 T cell receptor beta chains came from one sample sequenced in a study of early T cells in non-severe SARS-CoV-2 infection. TCRdb used MiXCR to reprocess the 5' RACE reads, holding one entry per CDR3 protein. The sample has tens of thousands of distinct CDR3 sequences, about 15% seen once. Source material: whole blood. Receptors were obtained from an adult who was a healthcare worker with PCR-confirmed SARS-CoV-2 infection or an uninfected control (not recorded which).

The chain combines TRBV12-3 or TRBV12-4 with TRBJ1-1; unclear D gene. This CDR3 comprises 15 residues. V dropped 3 bases and J dropped 1 base, with 12 bases sitting between them. CDR3 in DNA: TGTGCCAGCAGTTTCAGTTGGGTCTCGAACACTGAAGCTTTCTTT. Translating it yields CASSFSWVSNTEAFF.

The genes are TRBV3-1 and TRBJ1-5, with 7 bases fitting TRBD1. Looked up from germline, CDR1 is LGHDT and CDR2 is YNNKEL (reference sequence). The CDR3 contains 13 residues. V gave up 5 bases and J gave up 4 bases; unmatched junction bases: 2. The CDR3 reads CASSARGNQPQHF. The CDR3 DNA follows: TGTGCCAGCAGCGCCAGGGGGAATCAGCCCCAGCATTTT.

A few counts support this clonotype. The chain employs TRBV11-2 and TRBJ2-7; 7 bases match TRBD1. The trim removed 4 bases at V and 6 bases at J, leaving 12 bases unmatched. Per the germline V gene, CDR1 is SGHAT and CDR2 is FQNNGV. The CDR3 covers 15 residues. As DNA, the CDR3 is TGTGCCAGCAGCTCAGACACCGGGACAGTACTCGAGCAGTACTTC. Amino acids: CASSSDTGTVLEQYF.

This clonotype was seen at least ten times. The chain employs TRBV20-1 and TRBJ2-1; no firm D call. Trimming stripped 0 bases from V and 4 bases from J, with 13 bases between. Germline lookup yields CDR1 DFQATT and CDR2 SNEGSKA (reference sequence). The CDR3 is 15 residues long. The chain's CDR3 is CSARDPEYTYNEQFF. Written as DNA, the CDR3 is TGCAGTGCTAGAGATCCCGAATATACATACAATGAGCAGTTCTTC.

V gene TRBV9 combines with J gene TRBJ2-7; 10 bases line up with TRBD2. Germline V gene sequence: CDR1 SGDLS, CDR2 YYNGEE. This CDR3 is 15 amino acids long. J was trimmed by 5 bases and V by 3 bases; bases with no gene match: 8. CDR3 amino acids: CASSEGTLAGDEQYF. CDR3 nucleotide sequence: TGTGCCAGCAGCGAAGGGACCCTAGCGGGAGACGAGCAGTACTTC.

In this sample, this clonotype turned up a few times. V usage is TRBV20-1 and J usage is TRBJ2-3; D may be TRBD2 (5 bases). This CDR3 is 14 amino acids long. Per germline, CDR1 DFQATT and CDR2 SNEGSKA (reference sequence). V lost 6 bases to trimming and J lost 1 base, with 14 bases between them. CDR3 DNA: TGCAGTGCCCTAGCAGGACTCGGCACAGATACGCAGTATTTT. This codes for CSALAGLGTDTQYF.

The V and J genes are TRBV28 and TRBJ2-3, with D maybe TRBD2 (5 bases). The CDR3 length is 10 residues. Germline V gene data show CDR1 as MDHEN and CDR2 as SYDVKM. V was pared by 10 bases and J by 10 bases, with 12 bases between. The DNA of the CDR3 is TGTGCCATGGGGAGCTCGGCGCAGTATTTT. Residues: CAMGSSAQYF.

This clonotype was recorded a few times. The chain recombines TRBV20-1 with TRBJ2-7; D call uncertain. CDR1 DFQATT and CDR2 SNEGSKA come from the germline V gene (reference sequence). The length of the CDR3 is 12 residues. V lost 0 bases to trimming and J lost 4 bases, with 7 bases between them. CDR3 residues: CSARELEYEQYF. CDR3 nucleotides: TGCAGTGCTAGAGAATTGGAGTACGAGCAGTACTTC.

The chain links TRBV30 to TRBJ1-2; D is undetermined. This CDR3 contains 12 residues. Deletions cut 5 bases from V and 0 bases from J, with 7 bases between. In germline, CDR1 is GTSNPN, CDR2 SVGIG (reference sequence). DNA for the CDR3: TGTGCCTGGGACGGGACTAACTATGGCTACACCTTC. Its protein is CAWDGTNYGYTF. Based on the CDR3 plus reference TRBV30 and TRBJ1-2, the full variable domain is SQTIHQWPATLVQPVGSPLSLECTVEGTSNPNLYWYRQAAGRGLQLLFYSVGIGQISSEVPQNLSASRPQDRQFILSSKKLLLSDSGFYLCAWDGTNYGYTFGSGTRLTVV.

This clonotype was seen a handful of times. This chain uses TRBV7-6 with TRBJ1-5, with D possibly matching TRBD1 (5 bases). CDR3 length: 14 residues. V was shortened by 1 base and J by 5 bases, with 9 bases between the two germline ends. In germline, CDR1 is SGHVS, CDR2 FNYEAQ. CDR3 sequence reads: CASSLGDGYQPQHF. The CDR3 DNA is TGTGCCAGCAGCTTAGGGGACGGCTATCAGCCCCAGCATTTT. Using reference TRBV7-6 and TRBJ1-5 for the parts outside the CDR3, the full variable domain is GAGVSQSPRYKVTKRGQDVALRCDPISGHVSLYWYRQALGQGPEFLTYFNYEAQQDKSGLPNDRFSAERPEGSISTLTIQRTEQRDSAMYRCASSLGDGYQPQHFGDGTRLSIL.

The rearrangement links TRBV2 to TRBJ1-1, with 7 bases aligning to TRBD1. With 11 bases clipped from V and 4 bases from J, the junction kept 4 bases outside the gene matches. Germline V lookup: CDR1 SNHLY, CDR2 FYNNEI. This CDR3 is 11 amino acids long. CDR3 DNA sequence: TGTGCCGGCACAGGGGCCACTGAAGCTTTCTTT. Its protein is CAGTGATEAFF.

The chain employs TRBV20-1 and TRBJ2-3; D unresolved. The CDR3 is 10 amino acids. The V end was cut by 6 bases, the J end by 5 bases, with 6 bases between. In germline, CDR1 is DFQATT, CDR2 SNEGSKA (reference sequence). CDR3 DNA sequence: TGCAGTGCCATCAAAGATACGCAGTATTTT. Its translation: CSAIKDTQYF.

This clonotype appeared a few times. The gene calls are TRBV4-1 and TRBJ2-7, with D tentatively TRBD1 (5 bases). The V and J ends lost 1 base and 7 bases respectively, with 14 bases between them. Per the germline V gene, CDR1 is MGHRA and CDR2 is YSYEKL. CDR3 length: 14 amino acids. The CDR3 here is CASSQGGQAREQYF. CDR3 bases: TGCGCCAGCAGCCAAGGGGGCCAGGCCAGGGAGCAGTACTTC.

V gene TRBV7-6 combines with J gene TRBJ2-2; D uncertain. The CDR3 is 14 residues long. Germline V gives CDR1 SGHVS, CDR2 FNYEAQ. Trimming removed 4 bases from V and 7 bases from J, with 13 bases in between. The CDR3 nucleotides read TGTGCCAGCAGCTCAACCGGTCGTGGCGGGGAGCTGTTTTTT. Amino acids: CASSSTGRGGELFF.